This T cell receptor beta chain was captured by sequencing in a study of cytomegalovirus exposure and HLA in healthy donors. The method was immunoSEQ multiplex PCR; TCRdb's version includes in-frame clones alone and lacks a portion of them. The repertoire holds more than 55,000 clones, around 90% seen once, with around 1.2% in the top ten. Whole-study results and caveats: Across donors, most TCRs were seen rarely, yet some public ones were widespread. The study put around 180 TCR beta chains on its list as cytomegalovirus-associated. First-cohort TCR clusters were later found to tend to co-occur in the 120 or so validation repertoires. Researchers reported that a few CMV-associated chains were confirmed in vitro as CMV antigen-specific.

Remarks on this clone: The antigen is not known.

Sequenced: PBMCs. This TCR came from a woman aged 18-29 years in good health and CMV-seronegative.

Here the CDR3 reads CASSLTSGTYNEQFF. DNA for the CDR3: TGTGCCAGCAGCTTGACTAGCGGGACGTACAATGAGCAGTTCTTC. The chain combines TRBV7-2 with TRBJ2-1, with TRBD2 matching over 11 bases. The length of the CDR3 is 15 residues. Germline CDR1 reads SGHTA; CDR2 reads FQGNSA. The V segment lost 3 bases and the J segment 4 bases; nucleotides outside the gene matches: 2.